A selection of T cell receptor beta chains follows, all from one sample in a study of PD-L1 blockade in urothelial cancer. Assay used: immunoSEQ multiplex PCR; TCRdb lists only in-frame clones, some missing. The top ten hold around 1.9% of the sample, which has roughly 46,000 clones, approximately 85% seen once. The material was PBMCs, obtained around atezolizumab (anti-PD-L1) treatment. The receptors shown here come from a middle-aged man with urothelial cancer. CDR3s include the opening cysteine and the closing phenylalanine or tryptophan. D genes are given only for firm matches. Clone size is shown for a subset of rows, as once, few, many or a class of expanded clone.

V	D	J	size	DNA	CDR3
TRBV5-1	-	TRBJ2-4	once	TGCGCCAGCAGCTTGGAGGAGGGGACCCTAATTCAGTACTTC	CASSLEEGTLIQYF
TRBV25-1	-	TRBJ2-3	-	TGTGCCAGCAGCGTCCTAGCGTCCCCGACAGATACGCAGTATTTT	CASSVLASPTDTQYF
TRBV19	TRBD1	TRBJ2-1	few	TGTGCCAGTAGCCTACTGGGACAGGGGCCCTACAATGAGCAGTTCTTC	CASSLLGQGPYNEQFF
TRBV7-9	-	TRBJ2-1	-	TGTGCCAGCAGCTCGGGCGGGATTAATGAGCAGTTCTTC	CASSSGGINEQFF
TRBV4-1	-	TRBJ2-7	-	TGCGCCAGCAGCCAAGTCGGCGGGAAGAGCTCCTACGAGCAGTACTTC	CASSQVGGKSSYEQYF
TRBV19	-	TRBJ1-1	-	TGTGCCAGTAGTATAGTTAGGACAGCCACTGAAGCTTTCTTT	CASSIVRTATEAFF
TRBV7-9	TRBD1	TRBJ2-3	-	TGTGCCAGCAGAGACAGGGGGAGCACAGATACGCAGTATTTT	CASRDRGSTDTQYF
TRBV4-1	TRBD2	TRBJ2-1	-	TGCGCCAGCAGCCAAGCTCTAGCGGGTTACAATGAGCAGTTCTTC	CASSQALAGYNEQFF
TRBV6-5	-	TRBJ2-1	-	TGTGCCAGCAGACGGGTGGGCTACAATGAGCAGTTCTTC	CASRRVGYNEQFF
TRBV6-6	-	TRBJ2-3	-	TGTGCCAGCACCCTCTTCGGGGTCGGCTACACAGATACGCAGTATTTT	CASTLFGVGYTDTQYF
TRBV7-9	-	TRBJ2-7	-	TGTGCCAGCAGCTTTCCAGGGCCGAGCTCCTACGAGCAGTACTTC	CASSFPGPSSYEQYF
TRBV18	-	TRBJ2-3	-	TGTGCCAGCTCACGACCGAGTTCTAGAGGGTCAGATACGCAGTATTTT	CASSRPSSRGSDTQYF
TRBV7-2	-	TRBJ2-4	few	TGTGCCAGCAGCTTAGTGGCCGAAAACATTCAGTACTTC	CASSLVAENIQYF
TRBV6-5	-	TRBJ1-2	-	TGTGCCAGCAGTTACTCGACGCAGGTGAACTATGGCTACACCTTC	CASSYSTQVNYGYTF
TRBV5-8	-	TRBJ1-6	-	TGTGCCAGCAGCTTGGCTGAGCCCCTCCACTTT	CASSLAEPLHF
TRBV5-6	-	TRBJ1-2	-	TGTGCCAGCAGCTCCCCAGGAGGAGGGGACGGCTACACCTTC	CASSSPGGGDGYTF
TRBV5-5	-	TRBJ1-1	-	TGTGCCAGCAGCTTCCCCGGACAGATAAACACTGAAGCTTTCTTT	CASSFPGQINTEAFF
TRBV5-4	TRBD1	TRBJ2-5	-	TGTGCCAGCAGCTCAACAGGGGGTGAGGAGACCCAGTACTTC	CASSSTGGEETQYF
TRBV5-1	-	TRBJ2-1	-	TGCGCCAGCAGCGCGGACCTAACAGGCTACAATGAGCAGTTCTTC	CASSADLTGYNEQFF
TRBV7-6	-	TRBJ2-6	-	TGTGCCAGCAGCTTAGGGCCTGGGGCCAACGTCCTGACTTTC	CASSLGPGANVLTF
TRBV27	-	TRBJ1-6	-	TGTGCCAGGTTGACGGGACTACACAAAAATTCACCCCTCCACTTT	CARLTGLHKNSPLHF
TRBV29-1	TRBD2	TRBJ2-1	-	TGCAGCGTCACCGGGACAGGGTTGACTAGCGGGAGGGCTAAGACCTACAATGAGCAGTTCTTC	CSVTGTGLTSGRAKTYNEQFF
TRBV6-5	-	TRBJ1-2	-	TGTGCCAGCAGTTACAAGAGGGGGGGTGGCTACACCTTC	CASSYKRGGGYTF
TRBV6-5	-	TRBJ1-6	once	TGTGCCACGAAACAGGGTGGGGATAATTCACCCCTCCACTTT	CATKQGGDNSPLHF
TRBV7-2	TRBD1	TRBJ1-6	-	TGTGCCAGCAGCGAAGGGACAGGGAATAATTCACCCCTCCACTTT	CASSEGTGNNSPLHF
TRBV7-9	TRBD1	TRBJ2-5	-	TGTGCCAGCAGAGAGGCAGGGGGACGTGAGACCCAGTACTTC	CASREAGGRETQYF
TRBV28	-	TRBJ1-5	-	TGTGCCAGCAGTTCCTGGACAAGGGGCCTCAATCAGCCCCAGCATTTT	CASSSWTRGLNQPQHF
TRBV5-6	-	TRBJ2-2	-	TGTGCCAGCAGCTTGGCGACCGGGGAGCTGTTTTTT	CASSLATGELFF
TRBV10-3	TRBD2	TRBJ2-7	-	TGTGCCTCCGCTTATCTAGCGGGAGTAACCTCTTCCTACGAGCAGTACTTC	CASAYLAGVTSSYEQYF
TRBV4-3	-	TRBJ2-3	-	TGCGCCAGCAGCCAAGACCGGGACTCACGAGATACGCAGTATTTT	CASSQDRDSRDTQYF
TRBV12-5	-	TRBJ2-7	-	TGTGCTAGTGGTTTGGGGCACTATGGCTCCTACGAGCAGTACTTC	CASGLGHYGSYEQYF
TRBV27	-	TRBJ2-7	-	TGTGCCAGCAGACCCGGGAGAAATAATTACGAGCAGTACTTC	CASRPGRNNYEQYF
TRBV27	TRBD1	TRBJ2-7	-	TGTGCCAGCAGTTTATCCATAGGGACAGGGCACGAGCAGTACTTC	CASSLSIGTGHEQYF
TRBV6-4	TRBD1	TRBJ2-3	-	TGTGCCAGCAGTGAGGGACAGGGGGCGACAGATACGCAGTATTTT	CASSEGQGATDTQYF
TRBV19	-	TRBJ2-2	-	TGTGCCAGTAGTATTGGCACAGGATTATACACCGGGGAGCTGTTTTTT	CASSIGTGLYTGELFF
TRBV5-1	-	TRBJ1-6	-	TGCGCCAGCAGCCCCGGGACATTTCTGGTTTCACCCCTCCACTTT	CASSPGTFLVSPLHF
TRBV14	-	TRBJ2-2	-	TGTGCCACCGGGTTCAACACCGGGGAGCTGTTTTTT	CATGFNTGELFF
TRBV5-1	TRBD1	TRBJ2-5	-	TGCGCCAGCAGCTTGGCGGGACAGCAAAAAGAGACCCAGTACTTC	CASSLAGQQKETQYF
TRBV18	-	TRBJ1-3	few	TGTGCCAGCTCACCACCGGAAGGGAGCCTAAACACCATATATTTT	CASSPPEGSLNTIYF